The clone carrying this T cell receptor beta chain was observed once. Germline V lookup: CDR1 SGDLS, CDR2 YYNGEE. The junction had 10 bases not matched to a gene; V was cut back by 4 bases and J by 0 bases. The CDR3 runs 17 residues. An amount of RNA that ranged from about 0.45 to 1 ug was reverse transcribed with random hexamers. MiXCR was run by TCRdb on the immunoSEQ multiplex PCR reads, yielding one entry per CDR3 protein. The sample lists around 280,000 distinct CDR3 sequences, 70% to 90% occurring once. This sample was included in a study of CD8 T cells in Susac syndrome. The rearrangement uses TRBV9 and TRBJ2-1; the match to TRBD2 covers 7 bases. The receptor was derived from a human donor with multiple sclerosis. Sequenced input: CD8+ T cells from PBMCs. The CDR3 sequence is CASSPRLAPSSYNEQFF. The CDR3 region has the DNA TGTGCCAGCAGCCCGAGACTAGCCCCTAGCTCCTACAATGAGCAGTTCTTC.